The clone carrying this T cell receptor (beta chain) is labeled as medium-sized. What it binds is unknown. For a library built for alpha chains, this beta chain is a stray read; little rests on its size. This specimen belongs to a study of spatial heterogeneity in lung cancer. Whole-study context: Raw reads contained each unique TCR and UMI combination more than ten times on average.

Findings and caveats of the study: One measure, the expanded intratumoral alpha and beta TCR count, tracked tumor mutation counts. When ubiquitous and regional expanded TCRs were counted, their numbers tracked ubiquitous and regional nonsynonymous mutations, respectively.

Germline V gene lookup returns CDR1 SGHVS and CDR2 FQNEAQ. The CDR3 totals 12 residues. The V and J ends lost 5 bases and 7 bases respectively, with 11 bases between them. Every molecule of TCR cDNA had its own unique molecular identifier. TCRdb reanalysed the 5' RACE reads using MiXCR and keeps one entry per CDR3 protein. The data show under 7,500 distinct CDR3 sequences, with 14% to 15% seen just once and roughly 10% held by the top ten. The time point denotes: sample taken at primary tumor resection. No cell sorting; template was whole RNA from tumor, lung tissue or PBMC. This material consisted of lung tumor tissue, taken at surgery. The receptor comes from a female donor with early-stage non-small cell lung cancer. The chain joins TRBV7-8 to TRBJ1-2; D not certain. The chain's CDR3 is CASSPVSSGYTF. The CDR3 DNA reads as TGTGCCAGCAGCCCGGTCTCCAGTGGCTACACCTTC. Looking up the rest from reference TRBV7-8 and TRBJ1-2 gives the full variable domain: GAGVSQSPRYKVAKRGQDVALRCDPISGHVSLFWYQQALGQGPEFLTYFQNEAQLDKSGLPSDRFFAERPEGSVSTLKIQRTQQEDSAVYLCASSPVSSGYTFGSGTRLTVV.